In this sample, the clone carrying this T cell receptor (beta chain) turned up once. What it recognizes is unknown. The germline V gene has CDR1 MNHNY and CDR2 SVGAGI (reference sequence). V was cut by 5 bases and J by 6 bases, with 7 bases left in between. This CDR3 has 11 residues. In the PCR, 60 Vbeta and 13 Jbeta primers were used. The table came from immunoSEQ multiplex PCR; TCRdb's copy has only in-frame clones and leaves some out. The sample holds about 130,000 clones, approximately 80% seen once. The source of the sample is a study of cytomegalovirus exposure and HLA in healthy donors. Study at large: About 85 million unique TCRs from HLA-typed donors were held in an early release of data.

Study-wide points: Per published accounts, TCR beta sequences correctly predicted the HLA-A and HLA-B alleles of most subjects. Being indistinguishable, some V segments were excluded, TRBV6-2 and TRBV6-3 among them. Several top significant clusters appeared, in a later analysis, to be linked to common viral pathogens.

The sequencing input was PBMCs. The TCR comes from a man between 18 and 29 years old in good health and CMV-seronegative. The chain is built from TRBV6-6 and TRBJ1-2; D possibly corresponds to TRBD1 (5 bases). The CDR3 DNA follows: TGTGCCAGCAGTCTAGGGGATGGCTACACCTTC. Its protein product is CASSLGDGYTF.